The 6 T cell receptor beta chains below all came from one sample that was sequenced in a study of T-cell memory formation after mild COVID-19. TCRdb re-called the 5' RACE reads through MiXCR, storing one row per CDR3 protein. The table shows approximately 150,000 distinct CDR3 sequences, with about 19% occurring only once. Input material: PBMCs or a T cell subset sorted from them (not recorded which). Source of these receptors: an adult woman who had mild COVID-19 (a few samples of this study predate the infection). Cell type and time point are not known.

This clonotype has only a few counts. V and J are TRBV20-1 and TRBJ1-5, with 9 positions matching TRBD1. This CDR3 contains 14 residues. J was trimmed by 5 bases and V by 6 bases; bases with no gene match: 8. Looked up from germline, CDR1 is DFQATT and CDR2 is SNEGSKA (reference sequence). The CDR3 is CSAKWTGEHQPQHF. In DNA, the CDR3 is TGCAGTGCCAAATGGACAGGGGAACATCAGCCCCAGCATTTT.

This clonotype has only a few counts. This chain joins TRBV7-6 and TRBJ1-1; no clear D gene. Germline V CDR1 and CDR2: SGHVS, FNYEAQ. Trimming cost V 1 base and J 6 bases, with 12 bases left between them. This CDR3 spans 14 amino acids. Written as DNA, the CDR3 is TGTGCCAGCAGCTTAGAAGCGGGAAGACCTGAAGCTTTCTTT. It encodes CASSLEAGRPEAFF.

This clonotype was seen only a few times. The V call is TRBV9, the J call TRBJ2-3; D is uncertain. Germline assignment: CDR1 SGDLS and CDR2 YYNGEE. The CDR3 has 16 residues. Trimming removed 0 bases from V and 0 bases from J, with 11 bases in between. CDR3 sequence: CASSVAIGTSTDTQYF. CDR3 coding DNA: TGTGCCAGCAGCGTAGCTATAGGCACTAGCACAGATACGCAGTATTTT.

The chain has TRBV12-3 or TRBV12-4 and TRBJ2-7; perhaps TRBD2 as D (7 bases). Trimming removed 6 bases at V and 4 bases at J, with 13 bases between. CDR3 size: 13 residues. Written as DNA, the CDR3 is TGTGCCAGCAGGGGGGGGCGCCGTTACGAGCAGTACTTC. This translates into CASRGGRRYEQYF.

This clonotype was picked up a small number of times. The rearrangement uses TRBV5-1 and TRBJ1-4; TRBD1 is a possible D gene (5 bases). Trimming stripped 4 bases from V and 5 bases from J, with 27 bases between. Per germline, CDR1 SGHRS and CDR2 YFSETQ. This CDR3 contains 19 residues. Here the CDR3 reads CASSPTLHLRDRPNEKLFF. CDR3 nucleotides: TGCGCCAGCAGCCCCACTCTCCACTTACGAGACAGACCGAATGAAAAACTGTTTTTT.

This clonotype was picked up a small number of times. The chain uses TRBV29-1 and TRBJ1-1; D might be TRBD1 (5 bases). The CDR3 totals 12 residues. Germline CDR1 SQVTM, CDR2 ANQGSEA. With 4 bases removed from V and 1 base from J, the gap between germline ends came to 7 bases. The DNA for the CDR3 is TGCAGCGTTGGGAGGGGGAACACTGAAGCTTTCTTT. Residues: CSVGRGNTEAFF.